These T cell receptor beta chains were read from a single sample in a study of cytomegalovirus exposure and HLA in healthy donors. Generated by immunoSEQ multiplex PCR, the TCRdb table keeps only in-frame clones and is missing some. Of around 67,000 clones listed, less than 70% are singletons. The material sequenced was PBMCs. The receptors here all came from a woman aged 50 to 60 in good health and CMV-seronegative. Each CDR3 is given with its conserved first and last residue. The D gene is left open where the match is weak. Only some rows state a clone size, as once, few, many or a class for expanded clones.

V	J	D	size	DNA	CDR3
TRBV5-4	TRBJ2-3	-	-	TGTGCCAGCAGCTCCCAGGGTGGTACTAGCACAGATACGCAGTATTTT	CASSSQGGTSTDTQYF
TRBV10-3	TRBJ1-2	-	few	TGTGCCATCAAGGCAGGGGACTATGGCTACACCTTC	CAIKAGDYGYTF
TRBV6-6	TRBJ2-3	TRBD1	-	TGTGCCAGCAGTCGGGACAGGGGGCTGGATACGCAGTATTTT	CASSRDRGLDTQYF
TRBV7-9	TRBJ2-1	-	-	TGTGCCAGCAGCCTTAGCGGAACTTTACGGGAGCAGTTCTTC	CASSLSGTLREQFF
TRBV10-3	TRBJ2-1	TRBD2	-	TGTGCCATCAGTGAGAGAACTAGCGGTCACGGGGGTGTGTATGAGCAGTTCTTC	CAISERTSGHGGVYEQFF
TRBV29-1	TRBJ2-7	-	-	TGCAGCGTTGAAAGGGGTCTCGAGCAGTACTTC	CSVERGLEQYF
TRBV27	TRBJ1-4	TRBD1	-	TGTGCCAGCAGTCCATACAGGGGGGCTAATGAAAAACTGTTTTTT	CASSPYRGANEKLFF
TRBV29-1	TRBJ1-4	-	-	TGCAGCGTTGTAGACAGGGAAAAACTGTTTTTT	CSVVDREKLFF
TRBV11-2	TRBJ2-1	-	once	TGTGCCAGCAGCCGATCCTATAGTAATGCAATGGTCTACAATGAGCAGTTCTTC	CASSRSYSNAMVYNEQFF
TRBV7-9	TRBJ2-1	TRBD2	-	TGTGCCAGCAGCTTAGAATTTAGCGGGAGCGGCAATGAGCAGTTCTTC	CASSLEFSGSGNEQFF
TRBV6-5	TRBJ1-2	-	-	TGTGCCAGCAGTAGAAACAGGGTGGATGGCTACACCTTC	CASSRNRVDGYTF
TRBV7-7	TRBJ2-5	-	-	TGTGCTAGCACACCGAGACAGTTCGGGGAGACCCAGTACTTC	CASTPRQFGETQYF
TRBV5-6	TRBJ1-2	TRBD1	-	TGTGCCAGCAGCCCCCTACAGGGGGGTGGTGGCTACACCTTC	CASSPLQGGGGYTF
TRBV11-2	TRBJ2-2	TRBD2	-	TGTGCCAGCAGCTTCCTAGCGGGGACGAACACCGGGGAGCTGTTTTTT	CASSFLAGTNTGELFF
TRBV2	TRBJ1-5	TRBD1	-	TGTGCCAGCAGTGAATGGGGGACAGGGGACAGCAATCAGCCCCAGCATTTT	CASSEWGTGDSNQPQHF
TRBV5-6	TRBJ2-7	TRBD2	-	TGTGCCAGCAGCTTGGATGGTAGCGGGAGGGTCTACGAGCAGTACTTC	CASSLDGSGRVYEQYF
TRBV7-2	TRBJ2-6	-	once	TGTGCCACCAGCTTATGGGGGGGCCATGGGGCCAACGTCCTGACTTTC	CATSLWGGHGANVLTF
TRBV7-9	TRBJ2-1	-	few	TGTGCCAGCAGCTTAGGGCTTAAAAGCTCCTACAATGAGCAGTTCTTC	CASSLGLKSSYNEQFF
TRBV28	TRBJ1-5	-	-	TGTGCCAGCAGTTTCCATAATCAGCCCCAGCATTTT	CASSFHNQPQHF
TRBV6-5	TRBJ1-1	-	-	TGTGCCAGCAGTTCCACAGGGCTTGTCACTGAAGCTTTCTTT	CASSSTGLVTEAFF
TRBV5-1	TRBJ2-2	TRBD1	-	TGCGCCACGGGACAGGGATACACCGGGGAGCTGTTTTTT	CATGQGYTGELFF
TRBV5-6	TRBJ2-5	-	few	TGTGCCAGCAGCTTAATCGCGACTAGGGGCGAGACCCAGTACTTC	CASSLIATRGETQYF
TRBV5-1	TRBJ2-1	TRBD2	-	TGCGCCAGCAGCTTCGTGGGGGGGAGGAATGAGCAGTTCTTC	CASSFVGGRNEQFF
TRBV2	TRBJ2-7	-	-	TGTGCCAGCAGTGAAGCGCCCGGCAGGGTCCACGAGCAGTACTTC	CASSEAPGRVHEQYF
TRBV7-3	TRBJ2-1	-	-	TGTGCCAGCAGCCCCCTTGGGGCGGGGCCAACCTACAATGAGCAGTTCTTC	CASSPLGAGPTYNEQFF
TRBV5-1	TRBJ2-7	-	few	TGCGCCAGCAGCTTGGGACAGGAAGGGCACGAGCAGTACTTC	CASSLGQEGHEQYF
TRBV9	TRBJ2-5	-	once	TGTGCCAGCAGCGCCAACCGGGAGACCCAGTACTTC	CASSANRETQYF
TRBV30	TRBJ2-3	TRBD2	once	TGTGCCTGGAGTGGGAACGGGAGGGCCGCAGATACGCAGTATTTT	CAWSGNGRAADTQYF
TRBV1	TRBJ1-3	-	-	TGCACCAGCAGCCAAGAATGGACAGGGGGTGGAAACACCATATATTTT	CTSSQEWTGGGNTIYF
TRBV30	TRBJ2-1	-	few	TGTGCCTGGAGTTTGTCGAGTCGGTCCTACAATGAGCAGTTCTTC	CAWSLSSRSYNEQFF
TRBV5-1	TRBJ2-3	-	-	TGCGCCAGCAGCTTGCAACAGATTATCACAGATACGCAGTATTTT	CASSLQQIITDTQYF
TRBV27	TRBJ1-1	-	-	TGTGCCAGCAGTTTGTACAGGGCGGGTGGGACTGAAGCTTTCTTT	CASSLYRAGGTEAFF
TRBV15	TRBJ2-7	TRBD2	-	TGTGCCACCAGCGAGGGGAGGGCCTACGAGCAGTACTTC	CATSEGRAYEQYF
TRBV19	TRBJ2-1	TRBD2	-	TGTGCCAGTAGAATAGCGGGAGGCGGTGAGCAGTTCTTC	CASRIAGGGEQFF
TRBV5-1	TRBJ2-1	TRBD2	-	TGCGCCAGCAGTTCGCTAGCGGGTCCCAATGAGCAGTTCTTC	CASSSLAGPNEQFF
TRBV27	TRBJ1-2	TRBD1	-	TGTGCCAGCAGTTCCCGACAGGGGGACTATGGCTACACCTTC	CASSSRQGDYGYTF
TRBV28	TRBJ1-1	TRBD1	few	TGTGCCAGCATCACTCCTACAGGGGGTTATACTGAAGCTTTCTTT	CASITPTGGYTEAFF
TRBV2	TRBJ2-2	-	few	TGTGCCAGCAGTGTGGTAGGGGCCGGGGAGCTGTTTTTT	CASSVVGAGELFF
TRBV5-1	TRBJ1-1	-	-	TGCGCCAGCAGCTTATCTCAGGGGTCGATGAACACTGAAGCTTTCTTT	CASSLSQGSMNTEAFF
TRBV2	TRBJ2-7	TRBD1	-	TGTGCCAGCAGTGATCAGGGACAGCTCTACGAGCAGTACTTC	CASSDQGQLYEQYF
TRBV10-2	TRBJ1-5	-	-	TGCGCCAGCAGTGAGTCATATAGCAATCAGCCCCAGCATTTT	CASSESYSNQPQHF
TRBV4-3	TRBJ2-1	-	-	TGCGCCAGCAGCCAAGAGTGGCGCGGTTACAATGAGCAGTTCTTC	CASSQEWRGYNEQFF
TRBV18	TRBJ2-7	TRBD1	-	TGTGCCAGCACAAACCGGGACAGGGCCCACGAGCAGTACTTC	CASTNRDRAHEQYF
TRBV19	TRBJ1-2	-	-	TGTGCCAGTAGTTTCCCAGGGGCGGAAGGCTACACCTTC	CASSFPGAEGYTF
TRBV5-6	TRBJ1-1	-	-	TGTGCCAGCAGCTTGCGCTGGACTTTGAAAGCTTTCTTT	CASSLRWTLKAFF
TRBV4-3	TRBJ2-7	TRBD2	-	TGCGCCAGCATCTCGGGGTTAAGGACTAGTCCCAGACTTGGGCAGTACTTC	CASISGLRTSPRLGQYF
TRBV29-1	TRBJ2-3	TRBD2	few	TGCAGCGCCCGCGGACTAGGCCCAGATACGCAGTATTTT	CSARGLGPDTQYF
TRBV28	TRBJ1-5	-	few	TGTGCCAGCAGTTTCCTCAGGGTTAATCAGCCCCAGCATTTT	CASSFLRVNQPQHF
TRBV29-1	TRBJ1-5	-	-	TGCAGCGTGCGGACACCTAATCAGCCCCAGCATTTT	CSVRTPNQPQHF
TRBV5-4	TRBJ2-3	TRBD1	-	TGTGCCAGCAGTCCCCCCGGACAGGGGAGCACAGATACGCAGTATTTT	CASSPPGQGSTDTQYF
TRBV5-1	TRBJ2-1	-	few	TGCGCCAGCAGCTTGGCCGGACAGACTAACAATGAGCAGTTCTTC	CASSLAGQTNNEQFF
TRBV15	TRBJ2-3	-	-	TGTGCCACCAGCAGAAGAGGGTCAGGAGATACGCAGTATTTT	CATSRRGSGDTQYF
TRBV2	TRBJ2-1	TRBD2	-	TGTGCCAGCAGTGAAACGACTAGCGGCAATGAGCAGTTCTTC	CASSETTSGNEQFF